This T cell receptor beta chain is from a study of immune evolution from preneoplasia to lung adenocarcinoma. Turning to the study itself: HLA loss of heterozygosity: 6% to 7.5% AIS, approximately 15% MIA, about 31% ADC, none AAH.

Sequencing used immunoSEQ multiplex PCR; TCRdb keeps in-frame clones, though not all of them. The sample has 8,800 or so clones; more than 60% are singletons. Two lung cancer pathologists independently confirmed each histologic diagnosis. V lost 11 bases, J lost 4 bases, and 15 bases lay in between. CDR1 and CDR2 from the germline V gene are ENHRY and SYGVKD. CDR3 length: 13 amino acids. Broader study findings: Top clone share appeared to fall from AAH through AIS, MIA, adenocarcinoma.

This clone appeared once. Its matching antigen is unknown. The sequence was collected from a person aged 55-80 years with lung adenocarcinoma. The sample taken for sequencing was FFPE lung adenocarcinoma in situ tissue. V is TRBV10-3 and J is TRBJ1-3; weak D call: TRBD1 (6 bases). This chain's CDR3 is CAASETGGNTIYF. The CDR3 DNA is TGTGCCGCCTCTGAGACAGGAGGAAACACCATATATTTT.